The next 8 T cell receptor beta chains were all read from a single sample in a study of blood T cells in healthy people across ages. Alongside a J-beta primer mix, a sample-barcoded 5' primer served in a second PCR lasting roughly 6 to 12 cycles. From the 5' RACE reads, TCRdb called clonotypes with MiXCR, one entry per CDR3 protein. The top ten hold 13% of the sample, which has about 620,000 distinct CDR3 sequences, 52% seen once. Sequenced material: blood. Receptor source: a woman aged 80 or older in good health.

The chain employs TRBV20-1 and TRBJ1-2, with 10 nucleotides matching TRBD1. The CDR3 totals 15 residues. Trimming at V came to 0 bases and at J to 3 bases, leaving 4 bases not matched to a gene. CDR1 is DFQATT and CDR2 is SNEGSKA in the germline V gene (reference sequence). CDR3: CSAREGQGHYYGYTF. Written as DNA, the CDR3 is TGCAGTGCTAGAGAGGGACAGGGGCACTACTATGGCTACACCTTC.

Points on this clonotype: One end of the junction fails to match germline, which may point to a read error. The CDR3 loop is CASSAGTATLTGTQYF. In DNA form, the CDR3 reads TGTGCCAGCAGTGCCGGGACGGCGACCCTCACAGGTACGCAGTATTTT. The rearrangement links TRBV6-1 to TRBJ2-3; perhaps D is TRBD1 or TRBD2 (5 bases each). The CDR3 loop spans 16 amino acids. Germline V gene data show CDR1 as MNHNS and CDR2 as SASEGT.

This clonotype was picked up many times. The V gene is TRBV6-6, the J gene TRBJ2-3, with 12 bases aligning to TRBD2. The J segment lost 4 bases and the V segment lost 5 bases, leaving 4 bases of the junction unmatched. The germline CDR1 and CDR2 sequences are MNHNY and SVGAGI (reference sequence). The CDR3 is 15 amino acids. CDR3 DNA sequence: TGTGCCAGCAGTCTAGCGGGGGGGCTCGCAGATACGCAGTATTTT. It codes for CASSLAGGLADTQYF.

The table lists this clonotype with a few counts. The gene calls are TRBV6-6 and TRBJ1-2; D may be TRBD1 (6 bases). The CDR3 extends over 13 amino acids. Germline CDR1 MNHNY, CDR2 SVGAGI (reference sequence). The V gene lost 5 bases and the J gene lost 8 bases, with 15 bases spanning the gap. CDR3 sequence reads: CASSAGGDRGYTF. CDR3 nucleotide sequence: TGTGCCAGCAGTGCAGGCGGTGACAGGGGCTACACCTTC.

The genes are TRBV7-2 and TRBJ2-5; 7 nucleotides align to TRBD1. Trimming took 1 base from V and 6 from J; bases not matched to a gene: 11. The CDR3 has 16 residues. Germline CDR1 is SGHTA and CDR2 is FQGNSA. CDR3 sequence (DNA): TGTGCCAGCAGCTTAGAACCTGACAGGGATCGGCAGACCCAGTACTTC. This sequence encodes CASSLEPDRDRQTQYF.

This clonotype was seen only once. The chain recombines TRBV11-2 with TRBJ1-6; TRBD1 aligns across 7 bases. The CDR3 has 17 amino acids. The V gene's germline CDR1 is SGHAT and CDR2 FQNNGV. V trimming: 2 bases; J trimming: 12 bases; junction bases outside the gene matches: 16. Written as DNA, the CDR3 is TGTGCCAGCAGCTTAAGGGGGCATGCGGGAACCCAGGAACCCCTCCACTTT. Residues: CASSLRGHAGTQEPLHF.

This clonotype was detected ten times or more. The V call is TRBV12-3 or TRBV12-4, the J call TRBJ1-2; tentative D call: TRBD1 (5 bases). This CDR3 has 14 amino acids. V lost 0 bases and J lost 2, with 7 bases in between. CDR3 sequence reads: CASSLARENYGYTF. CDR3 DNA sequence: TGTGCCAGCAGTTTAGCCAGGGAAAACTATGGCTACACCTTC.

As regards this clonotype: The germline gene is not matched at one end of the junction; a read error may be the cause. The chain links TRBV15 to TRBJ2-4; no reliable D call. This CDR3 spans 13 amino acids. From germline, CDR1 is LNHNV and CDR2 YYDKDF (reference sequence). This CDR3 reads CATTVIAQNIQYF. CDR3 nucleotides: TGTGCCACCACTGTGATAGCCCAAAACATTCAGTACTTC.